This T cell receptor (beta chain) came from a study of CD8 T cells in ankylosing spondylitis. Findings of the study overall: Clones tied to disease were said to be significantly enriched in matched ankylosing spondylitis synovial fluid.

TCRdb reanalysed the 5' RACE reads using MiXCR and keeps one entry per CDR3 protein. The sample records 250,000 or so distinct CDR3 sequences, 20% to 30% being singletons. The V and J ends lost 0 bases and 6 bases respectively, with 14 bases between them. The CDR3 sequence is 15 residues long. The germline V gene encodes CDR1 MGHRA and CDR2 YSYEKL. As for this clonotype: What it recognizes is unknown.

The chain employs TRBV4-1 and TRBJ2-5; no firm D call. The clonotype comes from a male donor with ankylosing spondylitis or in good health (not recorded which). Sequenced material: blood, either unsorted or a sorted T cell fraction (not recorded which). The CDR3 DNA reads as TGCGCCAGCAGCCAAGACCCGGCAAGTCTCAAGACCCAGTACTTC. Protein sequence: CASSQDPASLKTQYF.